Below are 31 T cell receptor beta chains sequenced from a single sample in a study of cytomegalovirus exposure and HLA in healthy donors. The table came from immunoSEQ multiplex PCR; TCRdb's copy has only in-frame clones and leaves some out. The sample yields hundreds of thousands of clones, about 90% seen once. The sample consisted of PBMCs. These receptors were taken from a man between 18 and 35 years old in good health and CMV-seropositive.

V and J are TRBV6-4 and TRBJ1-2, with D possibly TRBD1 on 5 matching bases. Germline-derived CDR1 and CDR2 are MRHNA and SNTAGT. Between the trimmed V and J ends, which lost 6 bases and 4 bases, there was a span of 12 bases. The CDR3 has 13 residues. In nucleotides, the CDR3 is TGTGCCAGCAGGAGGGACGGAGGCTATGGCTACACCTTC. Residues: CASRRDGGYGYTF.

The rearrangement links TRBV29-1 to TRBJ2-5, with D possibly TRBD2 on 5 matching bases. The CDR3 sequence is 13 residues long. Between the trimmed V and J ends, which lost 7 bases and 1 base, there was a span of 13 bases. Germline V gives CDR1 SQVTM, CDR2 ANQGSEA. The CDR3 here is CSADPGIQETQYF. CDR3 nucleotides: TGCAGCGCCGACCCGGGAATCCAAGAGACCCAGTACTTC. Using reference TRBV29-1 and TRBJ2-5 for the parts outside the CDR3, the full variable domain is SAVISQKPSRDICQRGTSLTIQCQVDSQVTMMFWYRQQPGQSLTLIATANQGSEATYESGFVIDKFPISRPNLTFSTLTVSNMSPEDSSIYLCSADPGIQETQYFGPGTRLLVL.

This chain links TRBV11-2 with TRBJ2-3; D gene uncertain. The germline CDR1 and CDR2 sequences are SGHAT and FQNNGV. Trimming took 4 bases from V and 4 from J, leaving 6 bases between them. This CDR3 comprises 12 residues. The CDR3 nucleotides read TGTGCCAGCAGCTATATCGCAGATACGCAGTATTTT. Protein product: CASSYIADTQYF.

V is TRBV7-6 and J is TRBJ2-7; 9 positions agree with TRBD1. The CDR3 runs 14 residues. The V segment lost 3 bases and the J segment 6 bases; nucleotides outside the gene matches: 6. Germline V gives CDR1 SGHVS, CDR2 FNYEAQ. Here the CDR3 reads CASSLGQGDGEQYF. As DNA, the CDR3 is TGTGCCAGCAGCTTGGGACAGGGTGACGGCGAGCAGTACTTC.

This chain uses TRBV30 with TRBJ2-3, with D maybe TRBD2 (6 bases). V was pared by 0 bases and J by 7 bases, with 8 bases between. There are 12 residues in the CDR3. CDR1 is GTSNPN and CDR2 is SVGIG in the germline V gene (reference sequence). CDR3 residues: CAWSVSGNTQYF. The CDR3 nucleotides read TGTGCCTGGAGTGTTAGCGGAAATACGCAGTATTTT.

The V and J genes are TRBV4-1 and TRBJ2-1; D may be TRBD1 (5 bases). Germline CDR1 is MGHRA and CDR2 is YSYEKL. Trimming left V 3 bases short and J 6 bases short, with 12 bases between. This CDR3 has 14 residues. This CDR3 is CASSQGLVLNEQFF. The CDR3 DNA reads TGCGCCAGCAGCCAGGGGCTCGTACTCAATGAGCAGTTCTTC.

The chain has TRBV2 and TRBJ1-3; D unresolved. V was cut by 7 bases and J by 8 bases, with 15 bases left in between. This CDR3 region has 13 residues. Per the germline V gene, CDR1 is SNHLY and CDR2 is FYNNEI. For the CDR3, the DNA is TGTGCCAGCATGGAGGGAAGGGTAGACACCATATATTTT. The encoded protein is CASMEGRVDTIYF.

This chain connects TRBV9 to TRBJ2-1; tentatively, D is TRBD1 (6 bases). Germline V gene sequence: CDR1 SGDLS, CDR2 YYNGEE. Trimming cost V 1 base and J 1 base, with 9 bases left between them. The CDR3 extends over 15 amino acids. The DNA for the CDR3 is TGTGCCAGCAGCGTAACACAGGGATCCTACAATGAGCAGTTCTTC. Protein product: CASSVTQGSYNEQFF.

V gene TRBV5-1 combines with J gene TRBJ2-2; 7 nucleotides match TRBD1. The CDR3 has 13 residues. V lost 1 base, J lost 6 bases, and 0 bases stayed unmatched. Germline CDR1 and CDR2: SGHRS and YFSETQ. The CDR3 region is CASSLTGAGELFF. CDR3 coding DNA: TGCGCCAGCAGCTTGACAGGGGCCGGGGAGCTGTTTTTT.

The gene calls are TRBV6-6 and TRBJ2-7; the D gene is possibly TRBD2 (8 bases). V was cut by 6 bases and J by 0 bases, with 15 bases left in between. The CDR3 is 15 residues long. CDR1 and CDR2 (germline): MNHNY, SVGAGI (reference sequence). CDR3 region: CASRGSGTDSYEQYF. The CDR3 region has the DNA TGTGCCAGCAGGGGTAGCGGGACAGACTCCTACGAGCAGTACTTC.

The CDR3 nucleotides read TGTGCCAGCAGTCCTACGGACAGGGGGAACTATGGCTACACCTTC. It yields the protein CASSPTDRGNYGYTF. The J gene is TRBJ1-2, the V gene TRBV27; 10 bases fit TRBD1. The V gene's germline CDR1 is MNHEY and CDR2 SMNVEV (reference sequence). Unmatched junction bases numbered 5, after V lost 5 bases and J lost 2 bases. The CDR3 extends over 15 amino acids.

The rearrangement uses TRBV2 and TRBJ2-3; 8 bases are a match to TRBD2. The CDR3 sequence is 16 residues long. The germline gives CDR1 SNHLY, CDR2 FYNNEI. Unmatched junction bases numbered 8, after V lost 4 bases and J lost 2 bases. The CDR3 DNA is TGTGCCAGCAGTGTTGGAAATAGCGGGGCCACAGATACGCAGTATTTT. It encodes CASSVGNSGATDTQYF.

V and J are TRBV9 and TRBJ2-1; D perhaps matches TRBD2 (6 bases). Germline loops: CDR1 SGDLS, CDR2 YYNGEE. Trimming removed 1 base from V and 6 bases from J, with 14 bases in between. CDR3 length: 15 amino acids. CDR3 residues: CASSVWRDHANEQFF. In nucleotides, the CDR3 is TGTGCCAGCAGCGTATGGCGGGATCACGCCAATGAGCAGTTCTTC.

This rearrangement joins TRBV5-1 to TRBJ1-1; D gene uncertain. CDR1 and CDR2 (germline): SGHRS, YFSETQ. This CDR3 has 13 residues. The V gene lost 4 bases and the J gene lost 0 bases, with 7 bases spanning the gap. The CDR3 nucleotides read TGCGCCAGCAGCGGGGATTTGAACACTGAAGCTTTCTTT. Its protein is CASSGDLNTEAFF.

The rearrangement joins TRBV4-2 to TRBJ1-5; D gene ambiguous. The V end lost 1 base, the J end lost 2 bases, and 6 bases lay between the germline ends. Germline lookup yields CDR1 LGHNA and CDR2 YNFKEQ. The CDR3 contains 14 residues. The CDR3 DNA is TGTGCCAGCAGCCAAGCTCCAGGCAATCAGCCCCAGCATTTT. It translates to CASSQAPGNQPQHF.

The chain is built from TRBV5-6 and TRBJ2-1; 14 positions agree with TRBD2. This CDR3 is 15 amino acids long. V dropped 3 bases and J dropped 8; count of bases not matched to a gene: 4. Looked up from germline, CDR1 is SGHDT and CDR2 is YYEEEE. The CDR3 nucleotides are TGTGCCAGCAGCTCTCCGGGACTAGCGGGAGATGAGCAGTTCTTC. Its protein product is CASSSPGLAGDEQFF.

V gene TRBV28 combines with J gene TRBJ2-1; 8 nucleotides match TRBD1. The CDR3 extends over 14 amino acids. J was trimmed by 8 bases and V by 8 bases; bases with no gene match: 11. Per germline, CDR1 MDHEN and CDR2 SYDVKM. CDR3 sequence: CASATPGGWDEQFF. DNA of the CDR3: TGTGCCAGCGCCACCCCAGGGGGCTGGGATGAGCAGTTCTTC.

This clone was recorded only once. The chain uses TRBV18 and TRBJ2-1; the match to TRBD2 covers 11 bases. The CDR3 runs 16 residues. Germline-derived CDR1 and CDR2 are KGHSH and LQKENI. Germline trimming cut 0 bases from V and 9 bases from J; bases unmatched to any gene: 7. Here the CDR3 reads CASSPPGLAGGFEQFF. Written as DNA, the CDR3 is TGTGCCAGCTCACCACCGGGTCTAGCGGGAGGTTTTGAGCAGTTCTTC.

There are a few counts of this clone. V and J are TRBV18 and TRBJ2-7; D unclear. CDR1 is KGHSH and CDR2 is LQKENI in the germline V gene. V was shortened by 1 base and J by 2 bases, with 9 bases between the two germline ends. The CDR3 loop spans 14 amino acids. CDR3 amino acids: CASSPHKGPYEQYF. In DNA, the CDR3 is TGTGCCAGCTCACCACATAAGGGCCCCTACGAGCAGTACTTC.

The chain is built from TRBV19 and TRBJ1-4; 7 nucleotides line up with TRBD1. This CDR3 region has 14 residues. Unmatched junction bases numbered 7, after V lost 5 bases and J lost 7 bases. In germline, CDR1 is LNHDA, CDR2 SQIVND (reference sequence). CDR3 sequence reads: CASSPLGGPEKLFF. As DNA, the CDR3 is TGTGCCAGTAGTCCCTTAGGGGGCCCTGAAAAACTGTTTTTT.

The CDR3 coding sequence is TGTGCCAGCAGTTTACTTCCGAACACTGAAGCTTTCTTT. Translating it yields CASSLLPNTEAFF. V is TRBV27 and J is TRBJ1-1; unclear D gene. Trimming cost V 2 bases and J 1 base, with 5 bases left between them. Germline lookup yields CDR1 MNHEY and CDR2 SMNVEV (reference sequence). There are 13 residues in the CDR3.

The DNA for the CDR3 is TGTGCCGGGTCAACTAGCGGAAATGAGCAGTTCTTC. This sequence encodes CAGSTSGNEQFF. This chain joins TRBV30 and TRBJ2-1; 8 nucleotides line up with TRBD2. Unmatched junction bases numbered 7, after V lost 8 bases and J lost 7 bases. Germline CDR1 is GTSNPN and CDR2 is SVGIG (reference sequence). There are 12 residues in the CDR3.

This clone has only one observation. The rearrangement uses TRBV19 and TRBJ1-2; D ambiguous. This CDR3 has 13 residues. Germline V gives CDR1 LNHDA, CDR2 SQIVND (reference sequence). Trimming took 3 bases from V and 1 from J, leaving 6 bases between them. This CDR3 reads CASSITGNYGYTF. The CDR3 DNA follows: TGTGCCAGTAGTATCACGGGTAACTATGGCTACACCTTC. Complete variable domain (other parts from reference TRBV19 and TRBJ1-2): DGGITQSPKYLFRKEGQNVTLSCEQNLNHDAMYWYRQDPGQGLRLIYYSQIVNDFQKGDIAEGYSVSREKKESFPLTVTSAQKNPTAFYLCASSITGNYGYTFGSGTRLTVV.

The chain joins TRBV29-1 to TRBJ2-1; D gene uncertain. Trimming left V 6 bases short and J 9 bases short, with 18 bases between. This CDR3 has 13 amino acids. CDR1 and CDR2 from the germline V gene are SQVTM and ANQGSEA. CDR3 sequence (DNA): TGCAGCGTCGGCCGTACATCTTTCGGTGAGCAGTTCTTC. Amino acids: CSVGRTSFGEQFF.

This sequence joins TRBV2 and TRBJ1-3; TRBD1 is a possible D gene (5 bases). The CDR3 is 20 amino acids. Trimming cost V 3 bases and J 4 bases, with 28 bases left between them. From germline, CDR1 is SNHLY and CDR2 FYNNEI. CDR3: CASSDHRPRMMGVAGNTIYF. The DNA of the CDR3 is TGTGCCAGCAGTGATCATCGACCCCGTATGATGGGGGTAGCGGGAAACACCATATATTTT.

The V and J genes are TRBV28 and TRBJ1-4, with TRBD1 as a possible D gene (5 bases). This CDR3 is 14 amino acids long. In germline, CDR1 is MDHEN, CDR2 SYDVKM. Trimming took off 3 bases at V and 4 bases at J, with 9 bases between the two ends. This CDR3 is CASSFGTYNEKLFF. CDR3 sequence (DNA): TGTGCCAGCAGTTTCGGGACCTATAATGAAAAACTGTTTTTT.

The chain recombines TRBV6-5 with TRBJ2-5; D may match TRBD1 or TRBD2 (5 bases each). V was trimmed by 8 bases and J by 2 bases, leaving 12 bases between them. Looked up from germline, CDR1 is MNHEY and CDR2 is SVGAGI. This CDR3 has 13 residues. DNA of the CDR3: TGTGCCAGCCGGGACGGAGTTCAAGAGACCCAGTACTTC. This gives the protein CASRDGVQETQYF.

This sequence joins TRBV10-1 and TRBJ2-1; 7 nucleotides agree with TRBD2. The CDR3 extends over 14 amino acids. Germline V gives CDR1 WNHNN, CDR2 SYGVQD (reference sequence). V lost 6 bases and J lost 2; bases outside the gene matches: 4. The CDR3 DNA sequence: TGCGCCAGCAGGAGCGGGGCTCCCTACAATGAGCAGTTCTTC. As protein: CASRSGAPYNEQFF.

The J gene is TRBJ1-1, the V gene TRBV10-2, with D possibly TRBD1 on 5 matching bases. The CDR3 consists of 16 residues. Germline CDR1 WSHSY, CDR2 SAAADI. V was pared by 4 bases and J by 1 base, with 16 bases between. The CDR3 coding sequence is TGCGCCAGCAGTGGGGGACGGGTAAGGACGAACACTGAAGCTTTCTTT. Protein: CASSGGRVRTNTEAFF.

The V call is TRBV28, the J call TRBJ2-7; D possibly uses TRBD1 or TRBD2 (6 bases each). V dropped 7 bases and J dropped 2 bases, with 9 bases sitting between them. CDR3 length: 12 amino acids. The germline V gene has CDR1 MDHEN and CDR2 SYDVKM. In nucleotides, the CDR3 is TGTGCCAGCACCGGGGGCCCCTACGAGCAGTACTTC. Amino acid sequence: CASTGGPYEQYF.

This chain connects TRBV30 to TRBJ2-1; D not certain. Looked up from germline, CDR1 is GTSNPN and CDR2 is SVGIG (reference sequence). CDR3 length equals 14 residues. Trimming removed 3 bases at V and 4 bases at J, with 13 bases between. The CDR3 nucleotides read TGTGCCTGGAGGACCCCTAGAGGATACAATGAGCAGTTCTTC. It is translated as CAWRTPRGYNEQFF.